The 28 T cell receptor beta chains listed next were all sequenced from one sample in a study of spatial heterogeneity in lung cancer. As for time point: sample taken at primary tumor resection. TCRdb used MiXCR to reprocess the 5' RACE reads, holding one entry per CDR3 protein. Of fewer than 30,000 distinct CDR3 sequences listed, more than 5.5% are singletons. These receptors have no known antigen. Regarding the study as a whole: Counts of expanded alpha and beta TCRs within tumors tracked the tumor nonsynonymous mutation count.

Material: lung tumor tissue, obtained at surgery. Source of these receptors: a male donor with early-stage non-small cell lung cancer.

V usage is TRBV20-1 and J usage is TRBJ1-5, with D possibly TRBD1 on 5 matching bases. The V end was cut by 0 bases, the J end by 5 bases, with 14 bases between. From germline, CDR1 is DFQATT and CDR2 SNEGSKA (reference sequence). The CDR3 has 15 amino acids. CDR3 sequence: CSARDLRQPDQPQHF. The CDR3 coding sequence is TGCAGTGCTAGAGATCTGAGACAGCCGGATCAGCCCCAGCATTTT.

By proportion, this clonotype is medium-sized. The gene calls are TRBV6-5 and TRBJ1-2, with D maybe TRBD1 (6 bases). The CDR3 runs 13 residues. The V end was cut by 7 bases, the J end by 8 bases, with 17 bases between. Germline V gene lookup returns CDR1 MNHEY and CDR2 SVGAGI. This chain's CDR3 is CASKPGHTIGYTF. CDR3 bases: TGTGCCAGCAAACCGGGACATACTATCGGCTACACCTTC.

J is TRBJ2-3 and V is TRBV19, with D perhaps matching TRBD2 (5 bases). The V end was cut by 1 base, the J end by 7 bases, with 18 bases between. The length of the CDR3 is 16 residues. Per germline, CDR1 LNHDA and CDR2 SQIVND (reference sequence). This CDR3 reads CASSIGAGESTYTQYF. The CDR3 DNA reads TGTGCCAGTAGTATAGGGGCGGGTGAGAGCACCTATACGCAGTATTTT.

The rearrangement uses TRBV20-1 and TRBJ1-2; D not certain. Germline CDR1 is DFQATT and CDR2 is SNEGSKA (reference sequence). This CDR3 spans 13 amino acids. Trimming shortened V by 0 bases and J by 2 bases, and 7 bases separated the two germline ends. The CDR3 bases are TGCAGTGCTAGAGATCATCAGAACTATGGCTACACCTTC. It codes for CSARDHQNYGYTF.

This clonotype was seen ten or more times. V is TRBV4-3 and J is TRBJ2-7; 8 bases are a match to TRBD1. With 4 bases clipped from V and 6 bases from J, the junction kept 11 bases outside the gene matches. CDR1 and CDR2 from the germline V gene are LGHNA and YSLEER. The CDR3 has 15 residues. The chain's CDR3 is CASSLTGGDRGEQYF. For the CDR3, the DNA is TGCGCCAGCAGCCTTACCGGGGGTGACAGGGGCGAGCAGTACTTC.

Only a few counts were recorded for this clonotype. The V call is TRBV18, the J call TRBJ2-5; D not resolved. V shed 2 bases and J shed 2 bases, with 9 bases lying between them. The germline V gene has CDR1 KGHSH and CDR2 LQKENI. The CDR3 extends over 14 amino acids. The CDR3 loop reads CASSPGQPQETQYF. Here the CDR3 DNA reads TGTGCCAGCTCACCAGGCCAGCCACAAGAGACCCAGTACTTC.

This clonotype has a count of ten or more. J is TRBJ2-3 and V is TRBV20-1; TRBD2 aligns across 8 bases. The J segment lost 3 bases and the V segment lost 6 bases, leaving 14 bases of the junction unmatched. The germline V gene has CDR1 DFQATT and CDR2 SNEGSKA (reference sequence). This CDR3 region has 16 residues. For the CDR3, the DNA is TGCAGTGCCCCCCTAGGTAGGGGCGGGGGGACAGATACGCAGTATTTT. Translating it yields CSAPLGRGGGTDTQYF.

This clonotype was counted many times. This sequence joins TRBV6-2 or TRBV6-3 and TRBJ2-3; 8 positions match TRBD2. V shed 5 bases, J shed 1 base, and the junction held 5 bases outside the gene matches. The CDR3 is 15 amino acids. Germline V gene lookup returns CDR1 MNHEY and CDR2 SVGEGT. Written as DNA, the CDR3 is TGTGCCAGCAGTCCGGGACTAGGGCGCACAGATACGCAGTATTTT. Encoded protein: CASSPGLGRTDTQYF.

This chain links TRBV5-1 with TRBJ1-2; D gene ambiguous. The CDR3 is made up of 14 amino acids. Trimming removed 4 bases from V and 4 bases from J, with 14 bases in between. The V gene's germline CDR1 is SGHRS and CDR2 YFSETQ. In DNA form, the CDR3 reads TGCGCCAGCAGCGCGGACGGCTCTTCCTATGGCTACACCTTC. Amino acids: CASSADGSSYGYTF.

This clonotype has only a few counts. This CDR3 is CSVVTSGRRQETQYF. For the CDR3, the DNA is TGCAGCGTTGTTACTAGCGGGCGGCGACAAGAGACCCAGTACTTC. The chain employs TRBV29-1 and TRBJ2-5, with 9 bases identical to TRBD2. Germline assignment: CDR1 SQVTM and CDR2 ANQGSEA. Trimming cost V 4 bases and J 2 bases; bases outside gene matches: 8. The CDR3 spans 15 residues. The whole variable domain, filled in from reference TRBV29-1 and TRBJ2-5, reads SAVISQKPSRDICQRGTSLTIQCQVDSQVTMMFWYRQQPGQSLTLIATANQGSEATYESGFVIDKFPISRPNLTFSTLTVSNMSPEDSSIYLCSVVTSGRRQETQYFGPGTRLLVL.

This clonotype has at least ten counts. The J gene is TRBJ2-7, the V gene TRBV6-6, with D perhaps matching TRBD2 (5 bases). This CDR3 is 13 amino acids long. The ends were cut back, 4 bases at V and 3 bases at J, with 10 bases in the middle. The germline CDR1 and CDR2 sequences are MNHNY and SVGAGI (reference sequence). The chain's CDR3 is CASSFEGIYEQYF. In DNA form, the CDR3 reads TGTGCCAGCAGTTTTGAGGGAATCTACGAGCAGTACTTC.

The V gene is TRBV2, the J gene TRBJ2-5; possible D gene TRBD1, 6 bases. The CDR3 loop spans 14 amino acids. V was pared by 7 bases and J by 4 bases, with 16 bases between. Germline lookup yields CDR1 SNHLY and CDR2 FYNNEI. In DNA, the CDR3 is TGTGCCAGCACATCACAGGGTTCCCGAGAGACCCAGTACTTC. It encodes CASTSQGSRETQYF.

This clonotype occurred a few times. V and J are TRBV21-1 and TRBJ2-5; the table's D call, TRBD1, was not checked against the DNA. TRBV21-1 is recorded as a pseudogene. CDR3 length: 15 amino acids. CDR3 protein: CASIIGTGAGETQYF. In DNA form, the CDR3 reads TGTGCCAGCATCATAGGGACAGGGGCAGGAGAGACCCAGTACTTC.

The CDR3: CASSLNPAGGPGAGELFF. In DNA, the CDR3 is TGTGCCAGCAGCTTAAATCCAGCGGGAGGGCCTGGGGCCGGGGAGCTGTTTTTT. The chain carries TRBV7-3 and TRBJ2-2; 10 bases agree with TRBD2. Germline trimming cut 1 base from V and 6 bases from J; bases unmatched to any gene: 11. This CDR3 is built from 18 residues. The V gene's germline CDR1 is SGHTA and CDR2 FQGTGA.

The chain is built from TRBV7-2 and TRBJ2-5; D possibly uses TRBD1 or TRBD2 (5 bases each). The CDR3 totals 14 residues. CDR1 SGHTA and CDR2 FQGNSA come from the germline V gene. Trimming shortened V by 1 base and J by 9 bases, and 15 bases separated the two germline ends. The DNA for the CDR3 is TGTGCCAGCAGCTTAGGTAGACAGCGAGGGGCCCAGTACTTC. Encoded protein: CASSLGRQRGAQYF.

This clonotype has a count of ten or more. CDR3 DNA sequence: TGTGCCAGTAGTATAGATGGCTATGGCTACACCTTC. As protein: CASSIDGYGYTF. This chain links TRBV19 with TRBJ1-2; D is unresolved. This CDR3 comprises 12 residues. V was pared by 0 bases and J by 4 bases, with 3 bases between. The V gene's germline CDR1 is LNHDA and CDR2 SQIVND (reference sequence).

This clonotype was counted at least ten times. This rearrangement joins TRBV4-3 to TRBJ2-2; maybe TRBD1 (5 bases). V was clipped by 1 base and J by 4 bases, with 7 bases between them. Germline V gene data show CDR1 as LGHNA and CDR2 as YSLEER. The CDR3 extends over 14 amino acids. CDR3 DNA sequence: TGCGCCAGCAGCCAAGCTCAGGGCACCGGGGAGCTGTTTTTT. Translated, it gives CASSQAQGTGELFF.

This clonotype was observed at least ten times. The chain is built from TRBV2 and TRBJ2-1; 9 nucleotides align to TRBD1. Per germline, CDR1 SNHLY and CDR2 FYNNEI. The J segment lost 4 bases and the V segment lost 4 bases, leaving 5 bases of the junction unmatched. The CDR3 is 15 residues long. This chain's CDR3 is CASSVGDRVYNEQFF. DNA of the CDR3: TGTGCCAGCAGTGTCGGGGACAGGGTTTACAATGAGCAGTTCTTC.

Ten or more counts support this clonotype. J is TRBJ2-1 and V is TRBV6-1, with TRBD1 as a possible D gene (5 bases). There are 14 residues in the CDR3. V lost 1 base, J lost 9 bases, and 13 bases lay in between. Germline CDR1 is MNHNS and CDR2 is SASEGT. The CDR3 DNA follows: TGTGCCAGCAGTGAAGGTTTAGGGGCCTCTGAGCAGTTCTTC. Its translation is CASSEGLGASEQFF.

This clonotype was detected many times. The V and J genes are TRBV27 and TRBJ2-2, with D unclear. Looked up from germline, CDR1 is MNHEY and CDR2 is SMNVEV (reference sequence). CDR3 length equals 14 residues. V lost 6 bases and J lost 5, with 13 bases in between. This chain's CDR3 is CASSGRRGTGELFF. The CDR3 bases are TGTGCCAGCAGCGGCAGGAGAGGAACCGGGGAGCTGTTTTTT.

The sample holds a few counts of this clonotype. The chain employs TRBV13 and TRBJ1-1, with D possibly being TRBD1 (5 bases). Germline V gives CDR1 PRHDT, CDR2 FYEKMQ (reference sequence). V was trimmed by 3 bases and J by 4 bases, leaving 12 bases between them. The CDR3 is 14 residues long. CDR3 protein: CASSFGAWSTEAFF. The CDR3 DNA reads TGTGCCAGCAGCTTCGGGGCATGGAGCACTGAAGCTTTCTTT.

Ten or more counts support this clonotype. V and J are TRBV5-5 and TRBJ1-6, with a tentative D call TRBD1 (6 bases). The CDR3 spans 18 residues. Germline V CDR1 and CDR2: SGHKS, YYEKEE (reference sequence). V was pared by 2 bases and J by 7 bases, with 22 bases between. The CDR3 DNA sequence: TGTGCCAGCAGCTTCTCTACAGGGAAAGGGAGTCAGAATTCACCCCTCCACTTT. Translation: CASSFSTGKGSQNSPLHF. The variable domain in full, completed from reference TRBV5-5 and TRBJ1-6, reads DAGVTQSPTHLIKTRGQQVTLRCSPISGHKSVSWYQQVLGQGPQFIFQYYEKEERGRGNFPDRFSARQFPNYSSELNVNALLLGDSALYLCASSFSTGKGSQNSPLHFGNGTRLTVT.

This clonotype was seen repeatedly, ten times or more. This chain links TRBV2 with TRBJ1-5; the match to TRBD1 covers 7 bases. The J segment lost 10 bases and the V segment lost 6 bases, leaving 15 bases of the junction unmatched. CDR3 length: 15 residues. Germline V gene lookup returns CDR1 SNHLY and CDR2 FYNNEI. CDR3 nucleotides: TGTGCCAGCAGAGCAGGGGGAGGAGGCAATCTTCCCCAGCATTTT. Translated: CASRAGGGGNLPQHF.

Turning to this clonotype: A much larger clone sits a single nucleotide away, making a read error possible. This chain links TRBV20-1 with TRBJ2-2; D tentatively reads TRBD1 or TRBD2 (5 bases each). The CDR3 is 13 amino acids. Trimming left V 1 base short and J 3 bases short, with 6 bases between. The germline V gene has CDR1 DFQATT and CDR2 SNEGSKA (reference sequence). The CDR3 coding sequence is TGCAGTGCTAGAGGGGACGACACCGGGGAGCTGTTTTTT. This sequence encodes CSARGDDTGELFF.

A few counts support this clonotype. The chain combines TRBV6-1 with TRBJ1-2, with 8 positions matching TRBD1. The CDR3 totals 10 residues. From germline, CDR1 is MNHNS and CDR2 SASEGT. Trimming took 6 bases from V and 13 from J; bases not matched to a gene: 4. In nucleotides, the CDR3 is TGTGCCAGCAGCGGACAGGGTTGCACCTTC. Its protein is CASSGQGCTF.

This clonotype was counted at least ten times. The V and J genes are TRBV5-1 and TRBJ1-6; perhaps TRBD1 as D (5 bases). Trimming removed 4 bases at V and 6 bases at J, with 11 bases between. Germline assignment: CDR1 SGHRS and CDR2 YFSETQ. The CDR3 contains 14 residues. As DNA, the CDR3 is TGCGCCAGCAGCGACAGTGACGGTAATTCACCCCTCCACTTT. Amino acid sequence: CASSDSDGNSPLHF.

This clonotype was counted many times. This chain uses TRBV20-1 with TRBJ2-7; TRBD2 aligns across 10 bases. There are 15 residues in the CDR3. Trimming took 4 bases from V and 6 from J; bases not matched to a gene: 12. The germline V gene encodes CDR1 DFQATT and CDR2 SNEGSKA (reference sequence). DNA of the CDR3: TGCAGTGCTATAATCCCGGGACTAGCGATTGCCGAGCAGTACTTC. As protein: CSAIIPGLAIAEQYF.

The rearrangement joins TRBV18 to TRBJ1-6; TRBD1 agrees at 9 bases. The CDR3 runs to 16 residues. The J segment lost 6 bases and the V segment lost 3 bases, leaving 6 bases of the junction unmatched. Germline loops: CDR1 KGHSH, CDR2 LQKENI. The CDR3 protein is CASSPSGTGRNSPLHF. The CDR3 DNA reads TGTGCCAGCTCACCCTCCGGGACAGGGCGTAATTCACCCCTCCACTTT.